These T cell receptor beta chains were read from a single sample in a study of blood T cell repertoires in COVID-19. The method was immunoSEQ multiplex PCR; TCRdb's version includes in-frame clones alone and lacks a portion of them. Here the sample spans 180,000 or so clones, approximately 80% being singletons. The sequencing input was peripheral blood. The origin of the receptors is a woman between 65 and 79 years old with COVID-19, enrolled during active disease. Each CDR3 is given with its conserved first and last residue.

>15|TRBV9|TRBJ1-1
CASKRGGGLGGEAFF
>15|TRBV15|TRBJ2-5
CATSRPNGAQETQYF
>15|TRBV19|TRBJ2-3
CASSIDSGMTDTQYF
>15|TRBV19|TRBJ2-6
CASTRGGAGANVLTF
>15|TRBV3-1/TRBV3-2|TRBJ2-5
CASSRGVQLQETQYF
>15|TRBV6-1|TRBJ1-3
CASSEIDASGNTIYF
>14|TRBV29-1|TRBJ1-1
CSVLRTVMNTEAFF
>14|TRBV29-1|TRBJ1-3
CSVGTRGSGNTIYF
>13|TRBV2|TRBJ2-2
CASGVPPSRELFF
>14|TRBV11-2|TRBJ2-2
CASSATGGGGELFF
>16|TRBV27|TRBJ1-1
CASRGEQGRGNTEAFF
>15|TRBV15|TRBJ2-2
CATSRAGEGTGELFF
>15|TRBV6-1|TRBJ2-3
CASSEVGTGTDTQYF
>13|TRBV19|TRBJ2-2
CATGAGDWGELFF
>12|TRBV29-1|TRBJ2-4
CSVGDIKNIQYF
>16|TRBV18|TRBJ2-3
CASSPQLDWGTDTQYF
>14|TRBV10-3|TRBJ2-5
CAISEGRGRETQYF
>13|TRBV19|TRBJ1-2
CASRSGQGGGYTF
>13|TRBV2|TRBJ2-2
CASSEGATGELFF
>14|TRBV29-1|TRBJ1-1
CSVEGLLTNTEAFF
>14|TRBV19|TRBJ2-2
CASSLGTGVGELFF
>14|TRBV28|TRBJ1-2
CASIPSGGNYGYTF